The TCR beta chain under discussion was sequenced for a study of beta chain features in type 1 diabetes. The V end was cut by 6 bases, the J end by 1 base, with 16 bases between. Germline assignment: CDR1 MNHNY and CDR2 SVGAGI (reference sequence). This CDR3 is 16 amino acids long. Of the isolated RNA, all was reverse transcribed, and so the sequenced material was expressed TCRB transcripts. The repertoire was sequenced with immunoSEQ multiplex PCR; TCRdb's copy has only in-frame clones and lacks some. The sample lists approximately 470,000 clones, 30% occurring once. The clonotype originates from a man between 18 and 29 years old in good health. The rearrangement links TRBV6-6 to TRBJ1-5; no reliable D call. Sequenced input: naive CD4+ T cells from blood. The CDR3, as DNA: TGTGCCAGCAGGTACGCCGAGGGTAGAAGCAATCAGCCCCAGCATTTT. This translates into CASRYAEGRSNQPQHF.